This entry lists 3 T cell receptor beta chains sequenced from one sample in a study of a mutant IDH1 vaccine in newly diagnosed glioma. The data were produced by immunoSEQ multiplex PCR, yet TCRdb's version contains in-frame clones alone and is incomplete. The sample consists of about 44,000 clones, approximately 90% of them appearing once. These receptors' targets are unknown. The time point here: week 23, last vaccination. Vaccination comprised doses that each held 300 ug of mutant IDH1 20-mer peptide, plus topical imiquimod. The sequencing used PBMCs, collected from a glioma patient whose treatment included an IDH1 peptide vaccine. These TCRs come from a man aged 50-60 years with glioma.

This chain joins TRBV19 and TRBJ2-5; 7 bases map to TRBD1. CDR3 size: 15 residues. The V gene end was trimmed by 4 bases and the J gene end by 1 base; junction bases not matched to a gene: 6. CDR1 and CDR2 (germline): LNHDA, SQIVND (reference sequence). For the CDR3, the DNA is TGTGCCAGTAGTAAACGAGACAGGGTCCAAGAGACCCAGTACTTC. Protein product: CASSKRDRVQETQYF.

The genes are TRBV7-8 and TRBJ2-7; possibly TRBD1 or TRBD2 for D (5 bases each). The ends were cut back, 5 bases at V and 9 bases at J, with 14 bases in the middle. CDR1 SGHVS and CDR2 FQNEAQ come from the germline V gene. The CDR3 is 12 residues long. The CDR3 DNA reads TGTGCCAGCAGCGCCCCCGGGGCGGGGCAGTACTTC. This translates into CASSAPGAGQYF.

The CDR3 sequence is CASTSPQTYGYTF. CDR3 DNA: TGTGCCAGCACTTCTCCCCAGACCTATGGCTACACCTTC. The rearrangement uses TRBV6-1 and TRBJ1-2; D not certain. CDR3 length equals 13 residues. Germline V CDR1 and CDR2: MNHNS, SASEGT. Trimming pared 7 bases from V and 4 bases from J, leaving 13 bases between.